These 18 T cell receptor beta chains were sequenced from one sample in a study of cytomegalovirus exposure and HLA in healthy donors. The PCR had 60 Vbeta and 13 Jbeta primers. The assay was immunoSEQ multiplex PCR, and TCRdb's table has in-frame clones only and misses some. This table has fewer than 150,000 clones, around three quarters appearing once. The specimen sequenced was PBMCs. The receptors stem from a man aged 35 to 55 in good health and CMV-seropositive.

This clone was found once. The chain employs TRBV6-5 and TRBJ1-5; D is undetermined. The germline CDR1 and CDR2 sequences are MNHEY and SVGAGI. Trimming removed 2 bases at V and 9 bases at J, with 11 bases between. The CDR3 length is 13 residues. DNA for the CDR3: TGTGCCAGCAGTTACGGTCCAGCGGTGCCCCAGCATTTT. This gives the protein CASSYGPAVPQHF.

This clone was recorded only once. This chain uses TRBV29-1 with TRBJ2-5; maybe TRBD2 (6 bases). This CDR3 region has 11 residues. Germline lookup yields CDR1 SQVTM and CDR2 ANQGSEA. V lost 5 bases to trimming and J lost 5 bases, with 9 bases between them. CDR3 bases: TGCAGCGTTAGGAGGGTGGAGACCCAGTACTTC. Translating gives CSVRRVETQYF. Drawing the rest from reference TRBV29-1 and TRBJ2-5, the complete variable domain is SAVISQKPSRDICQRGTSLTIQCQVDSQVTMMFWYRQQPGQSLTLIATANQGSEATYESGFVIDKFPISRPNLTFSTLTVSNMSPEDSSIYLCSVRRVETQYFGPGTRLLVL.

The chain links TRBV10-3 to TRBJ2-5; D ambiguous. CDR1 is ENHRY, CDR2 SYGVKD, per germline. The CDR3 consists of 15 residues. Trimming shortened V by 0 bases and J by 0 bases, and 8 bases separated the two germline ends. The CDR3 region is CAISESVQYQETQYF. Here the CDR3 DNA reads TGTGCCATCAGTGAGTCTGTGCAGTACCAAGAGACCCAGTACTTC.

This clone was observed a single time. This chain uses TRBV19 with TRBJ1-5, with 9 bases fitting TRBD1. V lost 1 base and J lost 10; bases outside the gene matches: 5. CDR1 LNHDA and CDR2 SQIVND come from the germline V gene (reference sequence). The CDR3 is 14 amino acids. The DNA of the CDR3 is TGTGCCAGTAGTATAGGGGACAGGGATAGTCCCCAGCATTTT. Encoded protein: CASSIGDRDSPQHF.

This rearrangement joins TRBV7-8 to TRBJ1-4; maybe TRBD1 (5 bases). Between the trimmed V and J ends, which lost 1 base and 0 bases, there was a span of 12 bases. This CDR3 has 17 amino acids. The germline CDR1 and CDR2 sequences are SGHVS and FQNEAQ. This CDR3 reads CASSLVWVGATNEKLFF. CDR3 DNA: TGTGCCAGCAGCTTAGTTTGGGTAGGGGCAACTAATGAAAAACTGTTTTTT.

J is TRBJ1-1 and V is TRBV6-1; 7 bases line up with TRBD1. CDR1 is MNHNS and CDR2 is SASEGT in the germline V gene. V dropped 6 bases and J dropped 3; count of bases not matched to a gene: 4. The CDR3 length is 13 residues. This chain's CDR3 is CASSYDRDTEAFF. The CDR3 nucleotides read TGTGCCAGCAGCTACGACAGGGACACTGAAGCTTTCTTT.

V and J are TRBV5-1 and TRBJ1-4; D is ambiguous. The germline V gene has CDR1 SGHRS and CDR2 YFSETQ. This CDR3 has 13 residues. V shed 0 bases and J shed 7 bases, with 7 bases lying between them. CDR3 residues: CASSLGAGEKLFF. DNA for the CDR3: TGCGCCAGCAGCTTGGGGGCGGGTGAAAAACTGTTTTTT. Variable domain in full (rest from reference TRBV5-1 and TRBJ1-4): KAGVTQTPRYLIKTRGQQVTLSCSPISGHRSVSWYQQTPGQGLQFLFEYFSETQRNKGNFPGRFSGRQFSNSRSEMNVSTLELGDSALYLCASSLGAGEKLFFGSGTQLSVL.

This clone was seen a single time. The chain has TRBV7-9 and TRBJ1-2, with a weak D call TRBD1 (5 bases). V lost 5 bases, J lost 7 bases, and 23 bases lay in between. Germline V gene sequence: CDR1 SEHNR, CDR2 FQNEAQ (reference sequence). The CDR3 sequence is 16 residues long. The DNA for the CDR3 is TGTGCCAGCAGCCCCGTGGGGCCTCTCTTGACCGGTGGCTACACCTTC. Encoded protein: CASSPVGPLLTGGYTF.

The chain combines TRBV27 with TRBJ2-5, with D possibly matching TRBD2 (5 bases). The V gene's germline CDR1 is MNHEY and CDR2 SMNVEV (reference sequence). There are 14 residues in the CDR3. The V end lost 0 bases, the J end lost 1 base, and 6 bases lay between the germline ends. The CDR3 spells CASSLSAVQETQYF. CDR3 sequence (DNA): TGTGCCAGCAGTTTATCAGCGGTCCAAGAGACCCAGTACTTC.

The V and J genes are TRBV5-1 and TRBJ1-5, with 9 bases identical to TRBD1. Germline values: CDR1 SGHRS, CDR2 YFSETQ. The trim removed 4 bases at V and 5 bases at J, leaving 7 bases unmatched. The CDR3 is made up of 15 amino acids. CDR3 loop: CASSAGTGQDQPQHF. The DNA for the CDR3 is TGCGCCAGCAGCGCCGGGACAGGGCAAGATCAGCCCCAGCATTTT.

The V call is TRBV15, the J call TRBJ1-1, with TRBD1 as a possible D gene (5 bases). This CDR3 is built from 14 residues. Germline V gene lookup returns CDR1 LNHNV and CDR2 YYDKDF (reference sequence). The V end was cut by 0 bases, the J end by 2 bases, with 7 bases between. The chain's CDR3 is CATSRDWGNTEAFF. CDR3 in DNA: TGTGCCACCAGCAGAGATTGGGGCAACACTGAAGCTTTCTTT.

The chain employs TRBV7-8 and TRBJ1-5, with D maybe TRBD1 (5 bases). The germline V and J ends were trimmed by 3 bases and 5 bases, with 8 bases remaining between them. CDR1 and CDR2 from the germline V gene are SGHVS and FQNEAQ. CDR3 length: 13 amino acids. CDR3 sequence: CASSFDRDQPQHF. The CDR3 DNA follows: TGTGCCAGCAGCTTTGACAGAGATCAGCCCCAGCATTTT.

The genes are TRBV7-8 and TRBJ1-2; D call uncertain. The CDR3 length is 13 residues. V was cut by 6 bases and J by 3 bases, with 11 bases left in between. The germline gives CDR1 SGHVS, CDR2 FQNEAQ. DNA for the CDR3: TGTGCCAGCAGGCCGACGGAGTACTATGGCTACACCTTC. Translation gives CASRPTEYYGYTF.

To note about this clone: Other DNA sequences of this sample code for an identical CDR3. This sequence joins TRBV5-1 and TRBJ2-7; TRBD2 agrees at 7 bases. The germline V gene has CDR1 SGHRS and CDR2 YFSETQ. The junction had 1 base not matched to a gene; V was cut back by 1 base and J by 3 bases. The CDR3 sequence is 13 residues long. The CDR3 nucleotides are TGCGCCAGCAGCTTGACGGGAGGCTACGAGCAGTACTTC. It encodes CASSLTGGYEQYF.

The V call is TRBV23-1, the J call TRBJ2-2, with 12 nucleotides matching TRBD2. TRBV23-1 is given ORF status, its function remaining uncertain. V trimming: 0 bases; J trimming: 12 bases; junction bases outside the gene matches: 11. This CDR3 has 17 residues. DNA of the CDR3: TGCGCCAGCAGTCAATCTACGGTGACTAGCGGGAGAACGAAGCTGTTTTTT. This encodes CASSQSTVTSGRTKLFF.

The chain combines TRBV2 with TRBJ1-3; D remains ambiguous. The CDR3 spans 14 residues. Germline V gene data show CDR1 as SNHLY and CDR2 as FYNNEI. Trimming removed 3 bases at V and 0 bases at J, with 6 bases between. The CDR3 coding sequence is TGTGCCAGCAGTGACACCTACTCTGGAAACACCATATATTTT. Its translation is CASSDTYSGNTIYF.

The chain couples TRBV7-3 to TRBJ1-6; 7 bases are shared with TRBD1. The V gene end was trimmed by 5 bases and the J gene end by 10 bases; junction bases not matched to a gene: 8. The CDR3 is 14 amino acids. The V gene's germline CDR1 is SGHTA and CDR2 FQGTGA. The CDR3 loop is CASSPRGERSPLHF. The CDR3 DNA follows: TGTGCCAGCAGCCCCAGGGGGGAAAGATCACCCCTCCACTTT.

The chain joins TRBV7-3 to TRBJ2-1; 8 bases are shared with TRBD2. CDR1 SGHTA and CDR2 FQGTGA come from the germline V gene. J gave up 9 bases and V 1 base, and 8 bases lay outside the gene matches. The CDR3 length is 15 residues. The CDR3 is CASSLNGRASGEQFF. CDR3 coding DNA: TGTGCCAGCAGCTTAAACGGGAGGGCCTCAGGTGAGCAGTTCTTC.